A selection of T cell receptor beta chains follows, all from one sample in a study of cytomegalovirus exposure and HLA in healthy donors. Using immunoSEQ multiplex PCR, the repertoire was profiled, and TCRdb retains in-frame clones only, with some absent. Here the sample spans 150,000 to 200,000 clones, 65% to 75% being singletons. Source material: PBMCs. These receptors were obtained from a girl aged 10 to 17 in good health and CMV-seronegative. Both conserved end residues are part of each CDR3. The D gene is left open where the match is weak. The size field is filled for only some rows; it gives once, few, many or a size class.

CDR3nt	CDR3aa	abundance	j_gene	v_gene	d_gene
TGTGCCAGCAGCGGTCGTCCCGGGACTAGTCATCCGCAAGATCAGACCCAGTACTTC	CASSGRPGTSHPQDQTQYF	once	TRBJ2-5	TRBV9	TRBD2
TGTGCCAGCAGCCCAAACAGGACAGGTCTCCACTCCTACGAGCAGTACTTC	CASSPNRTGLHSYEQYF	-	TRBJ2-7	TRBV5-4	TRBD1
TGTGCCAGCAGTGAACGACGCGGGGGGACCACCGGGGAGCTGTTTTTT	CASSERRGGTTGELFF	few	TRBJ2-2	TRBV2	TRBD2
TGTGCCAGCAGCTCACCGTTTACGGACAGGGCGTCCTTC	CASSSPFTDRASF	-	TRBJ2-7	TRBV7-9	TRBD1
TGTGCCAGCAGCACCCGCTCTAGCGGGGGGCCCACAGATACGCAGTATTTT	CASSTRSSGGPTDTQYF	-	TRBJ2-3	TRBV9	TRBD2
TGTGCCAGCAGACAGAATAGCAATCAGCCCCAGCATTTT	CASRQNSNQPQHF	-	TRBJ1-5	TRBV27	-
TGCGCCAGCAGCCCGGGACTAGCGGGTCCGAACACCGGGGAGCTGTTTTTT	CASSPGLAGPNTGELFF	-	TRBJ2-2	TRBV5-1	TRBD2
TGCGCCAGCAGCTTGGGTGGCCACACAGATACGCAGTATTTT	CASSLGGHTDTQYF	-	TRBJ2-3	TRBV5-1	-
TGTGCCTCGGGGACAGGGGGCGTGGAGACCCAGTACTTC	CASGTGGVETQYF	once	TRBJ2-5	TRBV19	TRBD1
TGTGCCACCAGCACACAGGTCAATGAGCAGTTCTTC	CATSTQVNEQFF	-	TRBJ2-1	TRBV15	-
TGTGCCAGCAGCCCCCCCGCTAGCGGGGGGACTTACACAGATACGCAGTATTTT	CASSPPASGGTYTDTQYF	-	TRBJ2-3	TRBV4-2	TRBD2
TGTGCCAGCTCACGGGACAGGAATAATTCACCCCTCCACTTT	CASSRDRNNSPLHF	-	TRBJ1-6	TRBV18	TRBD1
TGTGCCACCAGCAGAGACCTTGACAGTTCGCATCAGCCCCAGCATTTT	CATSRDLDSSHQPQHF	-	TRBJ1-5	TRBV15	-
TGTGCCAGCAGTGTACAGCTCTCTGGGGCCAACGTCCTGACTTTC	CASSVQLSGANVLTF	-	TRBJ2-6	TRBV25-1	-
TGTGCCAGCTCACCACTTTCTGAAGCCGAGCAGTACTTC	CASSPLSEAEQYF	-	TRBJ2-7	TRBV18	-
TGTGCCACCAGCAGCGACCTTCGGGGAGGCGGTGAAAAACTGTTTTTT	CATSSDLRGGGEKLFF	-	TRBJ1-4	TRBV15	-
TGTGCCAGCAGCCCCCAAAATCAGCCCCAGCATTTT	CASSPQNQPQHF	few	TRBJ1-5	TRBV7-9	-
TGCGCCAGCTCCAAGGATCGGACAGCGAACACTGAAGCTTTCTTT	CASSKDRTANTEAFF	few	TRBJ1-1	TRBV5-1	-
TGCGCCAGCAGCTCCGCCCGGGACAGACTGAACACTGAAGCTTTCTTT	CASSSARDRLNTEAFF	-	TRBJ1-1	TRBV5-1	TRBD1
TGTGCCAGTAGTATAACACTAGCGGGGACCAATGAGCAGTTCTTC	CASSITLAGTNEQFF	-	TRBJ2-1	TRBV19	TRBD2
TGTGCCAGCAGCTTAGAGCTACCTATCTACTACGAGCAGTACTTC	CASSLELPIYYEQYF	-	TRBJ2-7	TRBV7-2	-
TGTGCCAGCAGCTTAATGGGCGTCGTTGGCGGGGGTGAGACTGGGACCCAGTACTTC	CASSLMGVVGGGETGTQYF	-	TRBJ2-5	TRBV13	TRBD2
TGTGCCACCAGCAGAGAGGCGGGAAGTTTAACTGGAAACACCATATATTTT	CATSREAGSLTGNTIYF	-	TRBJ1-3	TRBV15	-
TGCAGCGTCGTAAATAGGGGGTCCTACGAGCAGTACTTC	CSVVNRGSYEQYF	-	TRBJ2-7	TRBV29-1	-
TGTGCCAGCAGTCCGGCCGGACAGGGATTTCACTCTGGGGCCAACGTCCTGACTTTC	CASSPAGQGFHSGANVLTF	-	TRBJ2-6	TRBV6-4	TRBD1
TGTGCCAGCAGTTCCCTGAAGACCGGGGAGCCCCAGCATTTT	CASSSLKTGEPQHF	-	TRBJ1-5	TRBV6-1	-
TGTGCCACCTCCGGCCGGGGCGAGCAGTACTTC	CATSGRGEQYF	-	TRBJ2-7	TRBV19	-
TGTGCCAGCAGCTCACCGGGACAGGGTGTCACTGGGGCCAACGTCCTGACTTTC	CASSSPGQGVTGANVLTF	-	TRBJ2-6	TRBV5-6	TRBD1
TGCGCCAGCAGCCAAGAGGCGGGGGCGGGTGGCTACACCTTC	CASSQEAGAGGYTF	-	TRBJ1-2	TRBV4-1	-
TGCAGCGCCCAACCACCCTGGGCCCTTAATGAGCAGTTCTTC	CSAQPPWALNEQFF	-	TRBJ2-1	TRBV29-1	-
TGTGCCAGCAGCTCCAGGCTGGGGCCCTACAATGAGCAGTTCTTC	CASSSRLGPYNEQFF	-	TRBJ2-1	TRBV7-6	-
TGTGCCAGCAGCTCGACTAGGCGGGAGCAGTTCTTC	CASSSTRREQFF	few	TRBJ2-1	TRBV11-2	-
TGTGCCACCAGCAGTTACAGGGGGCAGGAATCGGATCAGCCCCAGCATTTT	CATSSYRGQESDQPQHF	-	TRBJ1-5	TRBV15	TRBD1
TGTGCCAGCAGAGGGACACCTTACTACGAGCAGTACTTC	CASRGTPYYEQYF	-	TRBJ2-7	TRBV2	-
TGCGCCAGCAGCCAACTGGGCCTGAACGGCTACACCTTC	CASSQLGLNGYTF	-	TRBJ1-2	TRBV4-1	-
TGTGCCTGGACCTCAGGGGGCACTGGGGCCAACGTCCTGACTTTC	CAWTSGGTGANVLTF	-	TRBJ2-6	TRBV30	TRBD1
TGTGCCAGCAGCCAAACTCGAGGAGGGTTCACTGAAGCTTTCTTT	CASSQTRGGFTEAFF	few	TRBJ1-1	TRBV14	-
TGCAGCGTTCAGGGACGGGGGGTAGCTTATGGCTACACCTTC	CSVQGRGVAYGYTF	-	TRBJ1-2	TRBV29-1	-
TGTGCTAGTGGTCGGCCGGACAGGACAAACTATGGCTACACCTTC	CASGRPDRTNYGYTF	-	TRBJ1-2	TRBV12-5	TRBD1
TGTGCCAGCAGTGACGGCCGAGGGAACACAGATACGCAGTATTTT	CASSDGRGNTDTQYF	many	TRBJ2-3	TRBV6-4	-
TGTGCCAGCTCACCTGGACAGGGCCGCGCCAAAAACATTCAGTACTTC	CASSPGQGRAKNIQYF	-	TRBJ2-4	TRBV18	TRBD1
TGTGCCAGCACCCAGACAGTCCCTAATGAAAAACTGTTTTTT	CASTQTVPNEKLFF	-	TRBJ1-4	TRBV6-5	-
TGTGCCTGGAATCCTAGAGGTACAGGGATGAACATTCAGTACTTC	CAWNPRGTGMNIQYF	-	TRBJ2-4	TRBV30	-
TGTGCCAGCAGTTTAGGGACAGGGGGCGGCTACACCTTC	CASSLGTGGGYTF	once	TRBJ1-2	TRBV27	TRBD1
TGCGCCAGCAAGGCGTTCGGGACTAGCACAGATACGCAGTATTTT	CASKAFGTSTDTQYF	-	TRBJ2-3	TRBV10-2	-
TGTGCCAGAAGCTTCACAGGGGGCGAATACAATGAGCAGTTCTTC	CARSFTGGEYNEQFF	-	TRBJ2-1	TRBV5-3	TRBD1
TGTGCTAGTGGTTTGGCTGGCAGGTCGGCAGATACGCAGTATTTT	CASGLAGRSADTQYF	few	TRBJ2-3	TRBV12-5	-
TGTGCCAGCAGCTTAGGGTTGTCGGGGGGAGAGACCCAGTACTTC	CASSLGLSGGETQYF	-	TRBJ2-5	TRBV7-9	TRBD2
TGCGCCAGCAGCATGGCTCGCGACCGGGACAATCTCCTCGAGCAGTACTTC	CASSMARDRDNLLEQYF	-	TRBJ2-7	TRBV5-1	-
TGTGCCAGCAGCAAAGCGTTTACTGGGGCCAACGTCCTGACTTTC	CASSKAFTGANVLTF	-	TRBJ2-6	TRBV21-1	-
TGTGCCAGCAGCTTAACCAGGGGTAACAACGAGCAGTACTTC	CASSLTRGNNEQYF	few	TRBJ2-7	TRBV11-1	-
TGCGCCAGCAGCCCAAGCCGGGACAGAGCCTCCTACGAGCAGTACTTC	CASSPSRDRASYEQYF	once	TRBJ2-7	TRBV5-1	TRBD1
TGTGCCAGCAGTTTATCGAATAGCGGGGGGATCTACGAGCAGTACTTC	CASSLSNSGGIYEQYF	-	TRBJ2-7	TRBV27	TRBD2
TGTGCCAGCAGTCGGCCGGGTAACTACGAGCAGTACTTC	CASSRPGNYEQYF	-	TRBJ2-7	TRBV7-6	-
TGTGCCAGCAGCCTAGGAAGGAGGACGGGGAAGCAGTACTTC	CASSLGRRTGKQYF	-	TRBJ2-7	TRBV11-2	-
TGTGCCTGGAGTCGAGCTCTCGGGGAGCTGTTTTTT	CAWSRALGELFF	-	TRBJ2-2	TRBV30	-
TGTGCCAGCAGCCCATGGGGCCAGGAGACCCAGTACTTC	CASSPWGQETQYF	few	TRBJ2-5	TRBV5-5	-